One and the same sample provided the 17 T cell receptor beta chains below, sequenced in a study of identifying expanded T cells in peripheral blood. TCRdb keeps only in-frame clones here, not all; method: immunoSEQ multiplex PCR. The data contain approximately 100,000 clones, about 89% of them singletons. Specimen: blood. The receptors derive from a person between 18 and 69 years old in good health.

The rearrangement uses TRBV5-1 and TRBJ1-5; D is undetermined. Germline V gene sequence: CDR1 SGHRS, CDR2 YFSETQ. CDR3 length: 13 residues. The ends were cut back, 4 bases at V and 5 bases at J, with 10 bases in the middle. The CDR3 here is CASSPGPDQPQHF. Written as DNA, the CDR3 is TGCGCCAGCAGCCCTGGGCCAGATCAGCCCCAGCATTTT.

This rearrangement joins TRBV21-1 to TRBJ1-5; the D call of TRBD1 is as the table states it, not checked on the DNA. TRBV21-1 is shown as a pseudogene. This CDR3 is built from 15 residues. The chain's CDR3 is CASSNGTGKDQPQHF. The CDR3 nucleotides are TGTGCCAGCAGCAACGGGACAGGGAAGGATCAGCCCCAGCATTTT.

The V gene is TRBV7-9, the J gene TRBJ1-3, with 8 bases that match TRBD1. This CDR3 comprises 16 residues. Per germline, CDR1 SEHNR and CDR2 FQNEAQ (reference sequence). The trim removed 5 bases at V and 4 bases at J, leaving 10 bases unmatched. CDR3 amino acids: CASSLTQGAGGNTIYF. The CDR3 nucleotides read TGTGCCAGCAGCCTCACCCAGGGGGCAGGAGGAAACACCATATATTTT.

Turning to this clone: A junction boundary mismatches the germline segment, possibly from a read error. The chain couples TRBV6-5 to TRBJ2-1; 8 bases fit TRBD1. CDR1 is MNHEY and CDR2 is SVGAGI in the germline V gene. The length of the CDR3 is 13 residues. CDR3 DNA sequence: TGTGCCAGCAGTTACTCGCCGGACAGGGAAGGTGTCTTC. As protein: CASSYSPDREGVF.

This clone appeared a few times. The chain is built from TRBV9 and TRBJ1-6; a weak D match, TRBD1 (5 bases). CDR1 SGDLS and CDR2 YYNGEE come from the germline V gene. V was shortened by 6 bases and J by 5 bases, with 12 bases between the two germline ends. This CDR3 is built from 14 residues. As DNA, the CDR3 is TGTGCCAGCACGGGGAGGGGACATAATTCACCCCTCCACTTT. Translated: CASTGRGHNSPLHF.

Here the CDR3 reads CASGRGWNSNQPQHF. Written as DNA, the CDR3 is TGTGCCAGCGGCAGGGGGTGGAATAGCAATCAGCCCCAGCATTTT. The chain employs TRBV6-5 and TRBJ1-5; TRBD1 agrees at 7 bases. This CDR3 is built from 15 residues. V lost 8 bases to trimming and J lost 0 bases; unmatched junction nucleotides: 7. In germline, CDR1 is MNHEY, CDR2 SVGAGI.

The chain combines TRBV12-5 with TRBJ1-5; D ambiguous. Per germline, CDR1 LGHNT and CDR2 FRNRAP. This CDR3 comprises 14 residues. With 0 bases removed from V and 2 bases from J, the gap between germline ends came to 5 bases. The CDR3: CASGLVGGNQPQHF. The CDR3 nucleotides are TGTGCTAGTGGTTTGGTAGGAGGCAATCAGCCCCAGCATTTT.

This rearrangement joins TRBV13 to TRBJ2-1, with D perhaps matching TRBD1 (7 bases). Trimming shortened V by 0 bases and J by 1 base, and 10 bases separated the two germline ends. Germline CDR1 and CDR2: PRHDT and FYEKMQ (reference sequence). This CDR3 has 16 amino acids. The CDR3 sequence: CASSLGRGVSYNEQFF. The CDR3 DNA follows: TGTGCCAGCAGCTTAGGCAGGGGGGTATCCTACAATGAGCAGTTCTTC. Full variable domain (outside the CDR3, taken from reference TRBV13 and TRBJ2-1): AAGVIQSPRHLIKEKRETATLKCYPIPRHDTVYWYQQGPGQDPQFLISFYEKMQSDKGSIPDRFSAQQFSDYHSELNMSSLELGDSALYFCASSLGRGVSYNEQFFGPGTRLTVL.

The chain employs TRBV5-4 and TRBJ2-2; D is unresolved. The CDR3 loop spans 14 amino acids. V was cut by 1 base and J by 1 base, with 5 bases left in between. Germline CDR1 reads SGHNT; CDR2 reads YYREEE (reference sequence). The CDR3 sequence is CASSLSVNTGELFF. CDR3 bases: TGTGCCAGCAGCTTGTCGGTGAACACCGGGGAGCTGTTTTTT.

The CDR3 coding sequence is TGTGCCAGTGCCTGGCCCGGCGGGGACACTGAAGCTTTCTTT. Its protein is CASAWPGGDTEAFF. The chain combines TRBV7-9 with TRBJ1-1, with no clear D. V dropped 9 bases and J dropped 3 bases, with 17 bases sitting between them. CDR1 and CDR2 (germline): SEHNR, FQNEAQ (reference sequence). The length of the CDR3 is 14 residues. Full variable domain (missing parts from reference TRBV7-9 and TRBJ1-1): DTGVSQNPRHKITKRGQNVTFRCDPISEHNRLYWYRQTLGQGPEFLTYFQNEAQLEKSRLLSDRFSAERPKGSFSTLEIQRTEQGDSAMYLCASAWPGGDTEAFFGQGTRLTVV.

V usage is TRBV13 and J usage is TRBJ2-7; D unclear. CDR1 and CDR2 from the germline V gene are PRHDT and FYEKMQ (reference sequence). The CDR3 runs to 12 residues. V was trimmed by 0 bases and J by 6 bases, leaving 6 bases between them. CDR3 in DNA: TGTGCCAGCAGCTTAGGGCGGACCGAGCAGTACTTC. Encoded protein: CASSLGRTEQYF.

A few counts support this clone. The chain recombines TRBV5-1 with TRBJ2-7; TRBD1 aligns across 7 bases. The CDR3 loop spans 13 amino acids. The germline gives CDR1 SGHRS, CDR2 YFSETQ. V lost 4 bases and J lost 6; bases outside the gene matches: 7. Here the CDR3 DNA reads TGCGCCAGCAGCCCAGGGACAGAAATCGAGCAGTACTTC. Translated: CASSPGTEIEQYF.

The V call is TRBV7-2, the J call TRBJ1-1; a weak D match, TRBD1 (5 bases). The CDR3 sequence is 14 residues long. V lost 0 bases and J lost 3, with 8 bases in between. Germline CDR1 is SGHTA and CDR2 is FQGNSA. The CDR3 DNA reads as TGTGCCAGCAGCTTAGCTCGGACATACACTGAAGCTTTCTTT. Its protein product is CASSLARTYTEAFF.

The chain links TRBV19 to TRBJ1-2; D might be TRBD1 (6 bases). CDR1 and CDR2 from the germline V gene are LNHDA and SQIVND (reference sequence). This CDR3 is built from 16 residues. The V end lost 4 bases, the J end lost 3 bases, and 18 bases lay between the germline ends. CDR3 residues: CASSTTGAKVDYGYTF. The CDR3 bases are TGTGCCAGTAGTACCACGGGGGCAAAGGTTGACTATGGCTACACCTTC.

The chain links TRBV2 to TRBJ2-5, with D unclear. Germline loops: CDR1 SNHLY, CDR2 FYNNEI. This CDR3 comprises 13 residues. Trimming took 7 bases from V and 5 from J, leaving 14 bases between them. CDR3 sequence: CASIVSSFETQYF. The DNA for the CDR3 is TGTGCCAGCATTGTGAGTTCTTTTGAGACCCAGTACTTC.

The V gene is TRBV14, the J gene TRBJ2-5; TRBD1 is a possible D gene (6 bases). From germline, CDR1 is SGHDN and CDR2 FVKESK. The CDR3 loop spans 16 amino acids. Deletions cut 4 bases from V and 4 bases from J, with 19 bases between. CDR3 DNA: TGTGCCAGCAGCCCCCGAGGGGGTTTGTCCGGAGAGACCCAGTACTTC. Its protein product is CASSPRGGLSGETQYF.

The chain employs TRBV19 and TRBJ2-1; 10 bases line up with TRBD2. From germline, CDR1 is LNHDA and CDR2 SQIVND (reference sequence). This CDR3 has 16 amino acids. Unmatched junction bases numbered 7, after V lost 1 base and J lost 7 bases. The CDR3 loop is CASSIAERGGRNEQFF. For the CDR3, the DNA is TGTGCCAGTAGTATAGCGGAGCGGGGGGGTAGGAATGAGCAGTTCTTC.